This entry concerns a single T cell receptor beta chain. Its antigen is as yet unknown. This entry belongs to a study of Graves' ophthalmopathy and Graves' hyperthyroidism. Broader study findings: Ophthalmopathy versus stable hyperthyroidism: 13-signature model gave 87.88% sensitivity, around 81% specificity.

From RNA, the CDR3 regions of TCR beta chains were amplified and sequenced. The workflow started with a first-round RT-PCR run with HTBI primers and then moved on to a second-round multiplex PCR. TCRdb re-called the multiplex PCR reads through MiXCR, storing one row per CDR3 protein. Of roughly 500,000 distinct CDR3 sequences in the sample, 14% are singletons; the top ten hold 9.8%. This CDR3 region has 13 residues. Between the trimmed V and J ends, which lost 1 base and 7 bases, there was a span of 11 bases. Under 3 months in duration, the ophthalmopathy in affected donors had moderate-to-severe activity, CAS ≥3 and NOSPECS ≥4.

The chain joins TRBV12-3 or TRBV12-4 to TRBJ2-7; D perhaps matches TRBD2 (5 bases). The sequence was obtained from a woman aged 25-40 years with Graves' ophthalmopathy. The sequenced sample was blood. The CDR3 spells CASSLDLRGEQYF. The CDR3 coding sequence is TGTGCCAGCAGTTTAGATCTTCGCGGGGAGCAGTACTTC.